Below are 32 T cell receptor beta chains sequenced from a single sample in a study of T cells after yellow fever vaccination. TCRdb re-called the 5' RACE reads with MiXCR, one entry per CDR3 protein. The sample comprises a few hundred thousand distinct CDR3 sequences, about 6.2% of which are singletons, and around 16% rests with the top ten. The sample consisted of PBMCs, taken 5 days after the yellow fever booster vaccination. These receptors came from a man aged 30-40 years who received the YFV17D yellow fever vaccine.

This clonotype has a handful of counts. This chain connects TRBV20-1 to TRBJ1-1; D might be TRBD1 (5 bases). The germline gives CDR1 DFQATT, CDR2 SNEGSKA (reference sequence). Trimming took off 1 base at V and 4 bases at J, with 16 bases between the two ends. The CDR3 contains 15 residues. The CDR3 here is CSARAPQGGRTEAFF. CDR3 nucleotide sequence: TGCAGTGCTAGAGCTCCTCAGGGCGGACGCACTGAAGCTTTCTTT.

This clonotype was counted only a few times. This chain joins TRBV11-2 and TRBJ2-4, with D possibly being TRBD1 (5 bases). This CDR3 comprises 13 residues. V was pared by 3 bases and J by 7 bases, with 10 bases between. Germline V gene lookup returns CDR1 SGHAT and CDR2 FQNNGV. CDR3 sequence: CASSFLGANIQYF. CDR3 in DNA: TGTGCCAGCAGCTTTCTTGGGGCGAACATTCAGTACTTC.

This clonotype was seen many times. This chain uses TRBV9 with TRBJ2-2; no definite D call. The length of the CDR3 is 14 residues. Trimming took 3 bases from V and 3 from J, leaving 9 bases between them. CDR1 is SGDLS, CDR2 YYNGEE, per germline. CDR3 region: CASSENFYTGELFF. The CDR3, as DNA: TGTGCCAGCAGCGAGAACTTCTACACCGGGGAGCTGTTTTTT.

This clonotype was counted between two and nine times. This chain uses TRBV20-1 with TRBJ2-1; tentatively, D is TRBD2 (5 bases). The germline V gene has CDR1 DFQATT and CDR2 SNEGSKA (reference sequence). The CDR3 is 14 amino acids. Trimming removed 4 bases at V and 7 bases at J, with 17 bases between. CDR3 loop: CSANPPEAVNEQFF. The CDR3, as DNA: TGCAGTGCTAATCCCCCAGAAGCGGTGAATGAGCAGTTCTTC.

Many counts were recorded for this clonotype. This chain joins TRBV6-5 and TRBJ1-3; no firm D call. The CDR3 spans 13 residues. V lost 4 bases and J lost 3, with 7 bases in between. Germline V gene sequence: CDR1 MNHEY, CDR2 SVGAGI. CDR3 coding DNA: TGTGCCAGCAGTTTCGGCTATGGAAACACCATATATTTT. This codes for CASSFGYGNTIYF.

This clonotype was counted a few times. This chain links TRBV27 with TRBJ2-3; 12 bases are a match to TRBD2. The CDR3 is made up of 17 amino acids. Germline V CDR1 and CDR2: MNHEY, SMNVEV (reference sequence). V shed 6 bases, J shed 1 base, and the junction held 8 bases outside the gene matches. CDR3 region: CASSPSGRGLGTDTQYF. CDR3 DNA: TGTGCCAGCAGCCCTAGCGGGAGGGGCCTGGGCACAGATACGCAGTATTTT.

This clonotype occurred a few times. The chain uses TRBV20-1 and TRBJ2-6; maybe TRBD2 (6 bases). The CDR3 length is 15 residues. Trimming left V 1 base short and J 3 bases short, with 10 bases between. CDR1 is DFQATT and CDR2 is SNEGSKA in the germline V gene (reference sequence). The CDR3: CSARGGAGGANVLTF. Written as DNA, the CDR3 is TGCAGTGCTAGAGGGGGAGCGGGTGGGGCCAACGTCCTGACTTTC.

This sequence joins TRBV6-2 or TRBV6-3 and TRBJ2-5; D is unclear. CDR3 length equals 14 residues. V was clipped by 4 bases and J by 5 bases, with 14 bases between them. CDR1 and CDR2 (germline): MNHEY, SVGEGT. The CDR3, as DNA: TGTGCCAGCAGTTTTCTCCGGACGAGTGAGACCCAGTACTTC. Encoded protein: CASSFLRTSETQYF.

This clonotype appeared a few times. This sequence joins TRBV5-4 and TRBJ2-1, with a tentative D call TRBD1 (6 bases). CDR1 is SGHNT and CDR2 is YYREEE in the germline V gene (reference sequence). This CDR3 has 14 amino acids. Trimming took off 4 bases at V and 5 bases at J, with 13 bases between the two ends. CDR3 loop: CASSGQSGDNEQFF. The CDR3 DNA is TGTGCCAGCAGCGGACAGTCGGGTGACAATGAGCAGTTCTTC.

The CDR3 protein is CSVISGRATTNNEQFF. The CDR3 DNA reads as TGCAGTGTAATTAGCGGGAGGGCCACAACTAACAATGAGCAGTTCTTC. The V gene is TRBV20-1, the J gene TRBJ2-1; TRBD2 agrees at 11 bases. The ends lost 7 bases at V and 5 bases at J; junction bases unmatched: 13. CDR3 length: 16 amino acids. CDR1 is DFQATT and CDR2 is SNEGSKA in the germline V gene (reference sequence).

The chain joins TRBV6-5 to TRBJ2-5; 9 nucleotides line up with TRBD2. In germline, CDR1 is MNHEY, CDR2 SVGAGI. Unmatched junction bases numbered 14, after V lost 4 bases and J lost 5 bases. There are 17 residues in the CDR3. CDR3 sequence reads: CASSSLPKTSGSETQYF. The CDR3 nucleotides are TGTGCCAGCAGTTCACTTCCTAAGACTAGCGGCAGCGAGACCCAGTACTTC.

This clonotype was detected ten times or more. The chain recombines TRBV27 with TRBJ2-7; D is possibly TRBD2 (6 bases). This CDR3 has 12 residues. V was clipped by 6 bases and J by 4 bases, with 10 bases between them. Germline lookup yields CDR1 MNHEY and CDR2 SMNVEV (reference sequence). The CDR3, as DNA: TGTGCCAGCAGGGGACTGACATACGAGCAGTACTTC. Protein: CASRGLTYEQYF.

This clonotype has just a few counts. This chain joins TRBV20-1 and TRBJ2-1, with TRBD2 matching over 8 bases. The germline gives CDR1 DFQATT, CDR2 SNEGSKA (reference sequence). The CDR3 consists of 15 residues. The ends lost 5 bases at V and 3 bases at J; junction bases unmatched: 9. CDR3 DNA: TGCAGTGCTGAGAGCGGGGGCCCCTTCTACAATGAGCAGTTCTTC. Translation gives CSAESGGPFYNEQFF.

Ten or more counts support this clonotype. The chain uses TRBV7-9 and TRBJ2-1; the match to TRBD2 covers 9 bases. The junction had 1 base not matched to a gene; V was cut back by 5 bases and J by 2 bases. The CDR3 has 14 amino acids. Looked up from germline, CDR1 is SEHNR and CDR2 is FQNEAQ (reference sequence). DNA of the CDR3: TGTGCCAGCAGCCCTAGCGGGACCTACAATGAGCAGTTCTTC. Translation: CASSPSGTYNEQFF.

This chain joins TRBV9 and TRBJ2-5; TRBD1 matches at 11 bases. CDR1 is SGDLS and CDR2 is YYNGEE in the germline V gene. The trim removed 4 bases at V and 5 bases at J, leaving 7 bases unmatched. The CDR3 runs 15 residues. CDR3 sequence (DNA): TGTGCCAGCAGCTCCCTAGGGACAGGGGGTGAGACCCAGTACTTC. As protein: CASSSLGTGGETQYF. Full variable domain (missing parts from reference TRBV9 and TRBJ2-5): DSGVTQTPKHLITATGQRVTLRCSPRSGDLSVYWYQQSLDQGLQFLIQYYNGEERAKGNILERFSAQQFPDLHSELNLSSLELGDSALYFCASSSLGTGGETQYFGPGTRLLVL.

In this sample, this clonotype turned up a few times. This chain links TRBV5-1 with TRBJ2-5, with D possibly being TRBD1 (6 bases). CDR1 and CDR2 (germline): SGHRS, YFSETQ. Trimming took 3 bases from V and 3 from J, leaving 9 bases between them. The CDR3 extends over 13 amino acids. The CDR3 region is CASSWTEKETQYF. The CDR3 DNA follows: TGCGCCAGCAGCTGGACAGAGAAAGAGACCCAGTACTTC.

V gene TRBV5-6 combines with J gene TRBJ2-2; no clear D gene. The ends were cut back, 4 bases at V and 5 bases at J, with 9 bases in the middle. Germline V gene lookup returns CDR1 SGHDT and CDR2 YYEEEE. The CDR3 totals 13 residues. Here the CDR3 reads CASSVGWTGELFF. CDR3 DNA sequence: TGTGCCAGCAGCGTGGGATGGACCGGGGAGCTGTTTTTT. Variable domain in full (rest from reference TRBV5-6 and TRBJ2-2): DAGVTQSPTHLIKTRGQQVTLRCSPKSGHDTVSWYQQALGQGPQFIFQYYEEEERQRGNFPDRFSGHQFPNYSSELNVNALLLGDSALYLCASSVGWTGELFFGEGSRLTVL.

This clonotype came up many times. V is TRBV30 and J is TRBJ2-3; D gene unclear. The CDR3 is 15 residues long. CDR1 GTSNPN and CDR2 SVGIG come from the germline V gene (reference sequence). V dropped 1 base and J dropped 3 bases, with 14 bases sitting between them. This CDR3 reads CAWSEGNLGTDTQYF. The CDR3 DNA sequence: TGTGCCTGGAGTGAAGGAAATCTGGGGACAGATACGCAGTATTTT.

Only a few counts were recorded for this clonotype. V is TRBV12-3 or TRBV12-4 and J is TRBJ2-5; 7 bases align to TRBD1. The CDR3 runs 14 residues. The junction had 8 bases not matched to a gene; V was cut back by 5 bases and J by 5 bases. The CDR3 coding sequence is TGTGCCAGCAGTAGATCGACAGGGAAGGAGACCCAGTACTTC. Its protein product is CASSRSTGKETQYF.

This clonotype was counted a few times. CDR3 sequence: CASRLAGGVYEQYF. The CDR3, as DNA: TGTGCCAGCAGACTAGCGGGAGGTGTTTACGAGCAGTACTTC. The chain employs TRBV12-3 or TRBV12-4 and TRBJ2-7, with 12 bases matching TRBD2. This CDR3 has 14 amino acids. Trimming at V came to 6 bases and at J to 4 bases, leaving 4 bases not matched to a gene.

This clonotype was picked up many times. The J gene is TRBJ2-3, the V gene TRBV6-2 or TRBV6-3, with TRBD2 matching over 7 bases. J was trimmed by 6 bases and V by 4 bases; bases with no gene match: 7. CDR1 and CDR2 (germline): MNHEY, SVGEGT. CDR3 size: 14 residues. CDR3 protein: CASSFRVGGDTQYF. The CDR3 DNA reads TGTGCCAGCAGTTTCCGGGTCGGGGGGGATACGCAGTATTTT.

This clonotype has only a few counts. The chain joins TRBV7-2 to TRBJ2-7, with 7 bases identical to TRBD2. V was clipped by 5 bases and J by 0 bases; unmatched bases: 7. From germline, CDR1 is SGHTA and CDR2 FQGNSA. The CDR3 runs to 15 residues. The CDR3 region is CASSAVGGGSYEQYF. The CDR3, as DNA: TGTGCCAGCAGCGCAGTTGGGGGGGGCTCCTACGAGCAGTACTTC.

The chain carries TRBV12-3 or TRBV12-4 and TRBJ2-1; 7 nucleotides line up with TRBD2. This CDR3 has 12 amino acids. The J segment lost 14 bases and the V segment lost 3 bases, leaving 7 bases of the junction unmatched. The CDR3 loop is CASSLGGREEFF. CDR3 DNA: TGTGCCAGCAGTTTGGGAGGACGGGAGGAGTTCTTC.

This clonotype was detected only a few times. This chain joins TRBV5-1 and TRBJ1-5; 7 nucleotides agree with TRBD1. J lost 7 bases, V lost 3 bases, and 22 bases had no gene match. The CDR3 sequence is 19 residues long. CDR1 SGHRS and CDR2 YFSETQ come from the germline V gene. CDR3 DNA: TGCGCCAGCAGCTCCCTCCCGGGGAGGGGGCGCGATGTAAGCCAGCCCCAGCATTTT. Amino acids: CASSSLPGRGRDVSQPQHF.

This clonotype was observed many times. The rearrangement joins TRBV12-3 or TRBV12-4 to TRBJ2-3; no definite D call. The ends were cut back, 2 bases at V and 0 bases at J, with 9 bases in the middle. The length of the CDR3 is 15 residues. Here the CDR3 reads CASSLYSASTDTQYF. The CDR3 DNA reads TGTGCCAGCAGTTTATACAGCGCAAGCACAGATACGCAGTATTTT.

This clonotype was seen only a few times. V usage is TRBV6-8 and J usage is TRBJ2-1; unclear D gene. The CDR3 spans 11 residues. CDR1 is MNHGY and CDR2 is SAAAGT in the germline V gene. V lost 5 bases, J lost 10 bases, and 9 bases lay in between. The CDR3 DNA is TGTGCCAGCAGTGGCCCTGAGGAGCAGTTCTTC. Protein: CASSGPEEQFF.

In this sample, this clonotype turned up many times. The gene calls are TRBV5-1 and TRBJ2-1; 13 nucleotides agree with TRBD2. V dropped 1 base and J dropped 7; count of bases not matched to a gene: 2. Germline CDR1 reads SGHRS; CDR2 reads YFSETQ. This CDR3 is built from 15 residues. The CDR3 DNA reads TGCGCCAGCAGCTTGCGACTAGCGGGAGGAAATGAGCAGTTCTTC. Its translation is CASSLRLAGGNEQFF.

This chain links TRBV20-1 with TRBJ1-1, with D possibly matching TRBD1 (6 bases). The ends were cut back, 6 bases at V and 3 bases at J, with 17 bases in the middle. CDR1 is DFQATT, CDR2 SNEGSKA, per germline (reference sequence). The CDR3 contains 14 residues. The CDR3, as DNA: TGCAGTGCCCCTCATAGTCGACAGGACACTGAAGCTTTCTTT. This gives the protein CSAPHSRQDTEAFF.

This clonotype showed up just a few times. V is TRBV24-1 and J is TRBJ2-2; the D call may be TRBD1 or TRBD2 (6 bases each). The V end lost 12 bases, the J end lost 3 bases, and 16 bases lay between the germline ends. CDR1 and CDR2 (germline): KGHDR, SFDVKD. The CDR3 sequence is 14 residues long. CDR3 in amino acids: CAVLPGAYTGELFF. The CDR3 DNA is TGTGCCGTCCTGCCGGGGGCTTACACCGGGGAGCTGTTTTTT.

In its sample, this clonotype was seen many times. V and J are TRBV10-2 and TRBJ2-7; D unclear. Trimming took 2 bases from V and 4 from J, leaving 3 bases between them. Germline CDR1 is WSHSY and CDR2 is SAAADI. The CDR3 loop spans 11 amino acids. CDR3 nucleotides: TGCGCCAGCAGTGAGATGTACGAGCAGTACTTC. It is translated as CASSEMYEQYF.

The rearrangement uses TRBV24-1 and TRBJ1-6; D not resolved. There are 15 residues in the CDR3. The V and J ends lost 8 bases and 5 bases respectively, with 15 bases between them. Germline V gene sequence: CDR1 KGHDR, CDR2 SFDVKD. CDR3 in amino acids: CATTPQLGNNSPLHF. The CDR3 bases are TGTGCCACCACCCCACAGTTGGGAAATAATTCACCCCTCCACTTT.

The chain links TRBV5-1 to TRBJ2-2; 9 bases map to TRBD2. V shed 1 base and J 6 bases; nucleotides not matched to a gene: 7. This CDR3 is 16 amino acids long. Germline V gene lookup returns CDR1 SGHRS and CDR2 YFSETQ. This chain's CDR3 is CASSLTALAGPGELFF. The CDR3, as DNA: TGCGCCAGCAGCTTGACGGCACTAGCGGGCCCCGGGGAGCTGTTTTTT.